One and the same sample provided the 32 T cell receptor beta chains below, sequenced in a study of shared clonotypes between healthy human individuals. Using immunoSEQ multiplex PCR, the repertoire was profiled, and TCRdb retains in-frame clones only, with some absent. The table lists some 680,000 clones, 73% of them singletons, with around 1.8% in the top ten. Sequenced input: memory CD4+ T cells sorted from blood. Subset meaning: CD45RA-negative fraction. The source is a woman younger than 45 in good health.

The CDR3 sequence is CASSLATEAYEQYF. The CDR3 nucleotides are TGCGCCAGCAGCTTGGCGACAGAGGCCTACGAGCAGTACTTC. The V and J genes are TRBV5-1 and TRBJ2-7; possibly TRBD1 for D (5 bases). Germline CDR1 reads SGHRS; CDR2 reads YFSETQ. The CDR3 extends over 14 amino acids. V lost 0 bases and J 2 bases, leaving 9 bases between the germline ends.

On this clone: The sample carries other DNA sequences with the same CDR3. The CDR3 DNA sequence: TGTGCCAGTAGTCCGTCTTTTAATCAGCCCCAGCATTTT. Protein: CASSPSFNQPQHF. The chain recombines TRBV19 with TRBJ1-5; no firm D call. Germline CDR1 reads LNHDA; CDR2 reads SQIVND (reference sequence). This CDR3 is 13 amino acids long. Trimming left V 5 bases short and J 4 bases short, with 9 bases between.

The chain carries TRBV6-5 and TRBJ1-4; TRBD1 matches 8 bases. Germline V lookup: CDR1 MNHEY, CDR2 SVGAGI. Losses at the gene ends were 6 bases for V and 5 bases for J; bases not matched to a gene: 5. The length of the CDR3 is 14 residues. CDR3 protein: CASRPGQGNEKLFF. For the CDR3, the DNA is TGTGCCAGCAGACCTGGACAGGGAAATGAAAAACTGTTTTTT.

V is TRBV28 and J is TRBJ2-1; possible D gene TRBD1, 5 bases. Deletions cut 3 bases from V and 5 bases from J, with 17 bases between. The CDR3 runs 16 residues. Germline lookup yields CDR1 MDHEN and CDR2 SYDVKM. CDR3 in amino acids: CASSFDILDTDNEQFF. The CDR3 coding sequence is TGTGCCAGCAGTTTCGATATATTGGACACTGACAATGAGCAGTTCTTC.

The chain employs TRBV7-2 and TRBJ2-3; TRBD2 agrees at 13 bases. The ends lost 3 bases at V and 8 bases at J; junction bases unmatched: 8. This CDR3 spans 16 amino acids. Germline V gene data show CDR1 as SGHTA and CDR2 as FQGNSA. The CDR3 DNA reads TGTGCCAGCAGCTTGGGACTAGCGGGATGGGGGGGTACGCAGTATTTT. It encodes CASSLGLAGWGGTQYF.

The chain uses TRBV19 and TRBJ1-5; D uncertain. The CDR3 consists of 16 residues. Germline assignment: CDR1 LNHDA and CDR2 SQIVND (reference sequence). Trimming left V 0 bases short and J 5 bases short, with 14 bases between. The CDR3 bases are TGTGCCAGTAGTATAGAATATATTCGGCCCCATCAGCCCCAGCATTTT. Translating it yields CASSIEYIRPHQPQHF.

The V gene is TRBV4-1, the J gene TRBJ1-1; no clear D. Germline V lookup: CDR1 MGHRA, CDR2 YSYEKL. With 3 bases removed from V and 0 bases from J, the gap between germline ends came to 14 bases. The CDR3 covers 16 residues. CDR3 sequence: CASSQSRSYMNTEAFF. For the CDR3, the DNA is TGCGCCAGCAGCCAGTCCAGGAGCTACATGAACACTGAAGCTTTCTTT.

This clone came up a few times. CDR3 sequence: CSAEVRDTDTQYF. The DNA for the CDR3 is TGCAGCGCCGAGGTGAGGGACACAGATACGCAGTATTTT. The gene calls are TRBV29-1 and TRBJ2-3; possible D gene TRBD2, 5 bases. CDR1 and CDR2 from the germline V gene are SQVTM and ANQGSEA. Trimming removed 7 bases from V and 2 bases from J, with 13 bases in between. The CDR3 runs to 13 residues.

This clone occurred a few times. CDR3 coding DNA: TGTGCCAGCACACTATTCGGGGGGGATAACTATGGCTACACCTTC. It specifies CASTLFGGDNYGYTF. The genes are TRBV6-5 and TRBJ1-2; TRBD1 might be the D (5 bases). This CDR3 region has 15 residues. Germline values: CDR1 MNHEY, CDR2 SVGAGI. The germline V and J ends were trimmed by 7 bases and 1 base, with 16 bases remaining between them.

This clone showed up just a few times. The chain is built from TRBV7-9 and TRBJ2-7; no clear D. The CDR3 consists of 14 residues. CDR1 is SEHNR, CDR2 FQNEAQ, per germline (reference sequence). V dropped 5 bases and J dropped 3 bases, with 14 bases sitting between them. CDR3: CASSTGSLDYEQYF. In nucleotides, the CDR3 is TGTGCCAGCAGCACTGGCAGCCTGGACTACGAGCAGTACTTC.

The chain combines TRBV5-1 with TRBJ2-3; perhaps TRBD2 as D (5 bases). Germline V gives CDR1 SGHRS, CDR2 YFSETQ. Trimming removed 4 bases at V and 12 bases at J, with 30 bases between. The CDR3 consists of 17 residues. The CDR3 DNA sequence: TGCGCCAGCAGCCCAGATGAGCGGCCTCACCGCCAGATAGATCAGTATTTT. Residues: CASSPDERPHRQIDQYF.

The rearrangement uses TRBV28 and TRBJ2-3; no clear D gene. V dropped 6 bases and J dropped 6 bases, with 19 bases sitting between them. The CDR3 runs to 15 residues. Germline V lookup: CDR1 MDHEN, CDR2 SYDVKM. CDR3: CASSPAWHGRDTQYF. CDR3 bases: TGTGCCAGCAGCCCTGCCTGGCACGGTCGGGATACGCAGTATTTT.

This sequence joins TRBV19 and TRBJ1-1; 8 bases align to TRBD1. Germline lookup yields CDR1 LNHDA and CDR2 SQIVND (reference sequence). This CDR3 comprises 13 residues. Unmatched junction bases numbered 4, after V lost 5 bases and J lost 5 bases. The CDR3 is CASSAQGGTEAFF. The CDR3 DNA sequence: TGTGCCAGTAGTGCACAGGGGGGGACTGAAGCTTTCTTT. Based on the CDR3 plus reference TRBV19 and TRBJ1-1, the full variable domain is DGGITQSPKYLFRKEGQNVTLSCEQNLNHDAMYWYRQDPGQGLRLIYYSQIVNDFQKGDIAEGYSVSREKKESFPLTVTSAQKNPTAFYLCASSAQGGTEAFFGQGTRLTVV.

This chain connects TRBV5-1 to TRBJ2-3; D is perhaps TRBD1 (6 bases). The germline V gene has CDR1 SGHRS and CDR2 YFSETQ. The CDR3 consists of 14 residues. V was shortened by 2 bases and J by 6 bases, with 13 bases between the two germline ends. The CDR3 loop is CASSFGQSGDTQYF. The CDR3 region has the DNA TGCGCCAGCAGCTTTGGACAGTCTGGTGATACGCAGTATTTT.

The V and J genes are TRBV7-2 and TRBJ1-5; D uncertain. Germline V gives CDR1 SGHTA, CDR2 FQGNSA. CDR3 length: 16 residues. Deletions cut 5 bases from V and 4 bases from J, with 18 bases between. This CDR3 reads CASSPLGGSINQPQHF. The DNA of the CDR3 is TGTGCCAGCAGCCCCTTGGGTGGGAGTATTAATCAGCCCCAGCATTTT. Based on the CDR3 plus reference TRBV7-2 and TRBJ1-5, the full variable domain is GAGVSQSPSNKVTEKGKDVELRCDPISGHTALYWYRQSLGQGLEFLIYFQGNSAPDKSGLPSDRFSAERTGGSVSTLTIQRTQQEDSAVYLCASSPLGGSINQPQHFGDGTRLSIL.

The chain recombines TRBV7-9 with TRBJ1-3, with 7 bases lining up with TRBD1. This CDR3 has 17 amino acids. Germline V gene data show CDR1 as SEHNR and CDR2 as FQNEAQ (reference sequence). J was trimmed by 5 bases and V by 5 bases; bases with no gene match: 15. Written as DNA, the CDR3 is TGTGCCAGCAGCGCGGACAGGACCGGGAATGATCGAAACACCATATATTTT. This gives the protein CASSADRTGNDRNTIYF.

This clone was detected once. The V and J genes are TRBV28 and TRBJ2-5; 9 bases match TRBD1. V shed 1 base, J shed 3 bases, and the junction held 6 bases outside the gene matches. This CDR3 is 16 amino acids long. CDR1 and CDR2 (germline): MDHEN, SYDVKM. The CDR3 nucleotides are TGTGCCAGCAGTTTATCAACAGGGGGCCCCAAAGAGACCCAGTACTTC. This translates into CASSLSTGGPKETQYF.

The chain carries TRBV10-2 and TRBJ2-7, with D unclear. CDR1 and CDR2 from the germline V gene are WSHSY and SAAADI. V was pared by 3 bases and J by 6 bases, with 15 bases between. There are 14 residues in the CDR3. The CDR3 region is CASSEVGVSVEQYF. The CDR3 nucleotides are TGCGCCAGCAGTGAAGTCGGTGTTAGTGTCGAGCAGTACTTC.

The chain joins TRBV6-5 to TRBJ2-7; TRBD1 is a possible D gene (5 bases). The CDR3 covers 14 residues. Trimming removed 5 bases at V and 2 bases at J, with 13 bases between. CDR1 MNHEY and CDR2 SVGAGI come from the germline V gene. CDR3 amino acids: CASSGAGITYEQYF. CDR3 bases: TGTGCCAGCAGTGGGGCAGGGATTACCTACGAGCAGTACTTC.

This clone came up a few times. The V call is TRBV28, the J call TRBJ1-2, with a weak D call TRBD1 (5 bases). V dropped 4 bases and J dropped 8 bases, with 11 bases sitting between them. The CDR3 extends over 12 amino acids. CDR1 is MDHEN and CDR2 is SYDVKM in the germline V gene. The CDR3 sequence is CASSSQGRGYTF. Here the CDR3 DNA reads TGTGCCAGCAGTTCTCAGGGTCGGGGCTACACCTTC.

This clone was detected only a few times. The chain links TRBV28 to TRBJ1-1; 7 bases agree with TRBD1. Germline V gene data show CDR1 as MDHEN and CDR2 as SYDVKM. The CDR3 is 14 residues long. V lost 6 bases, J lost 0 bases, and 4 bases stayed unmatched. The CDR3 DNA reads as TGTGCCAGCAGACCAGGGGGGATGAACACTGAAGCTTTCTTT. This codes for CASRPGGMNTEAFF.

The chain recombines TRBV2 with TRBJ2-4; 8 bases are shared with TRBD1. This CDR3 has 15 residues. Losses at the gene ends were 4 bases for V and 2 bases for J; bases not matched to a gene: 4. Germline CDR1 reads SNHLY; CDR2 reads FYNNEI. CDR3: CASSGQGITKNIQYF. For the CDR3, the DNA is TGTGCCAGCAGTGGACAGGGGATTACCAAAAACATTCAGTACTTC.

In this sample, this clone turned up once. The genes are TRBV5-1 and TRBJ1-2, with 7 bases identical to TRBD1. This CDR3 has 14 amino acids. CDR1 is SGHRS and CDR2 is YFSETQ in the germline V gene. V lost 4 bases, J lost 4 bases, and 7 bases stayed unmatched. The CDR3 sequence is CASSLMQGGYGYTF. The CDR3 DNA reads as TGCGCCAGCAGCCTCATGCAGGGGGGCTATGGCTACACCTTC.

The chain employs TRBV5-4 and TRBJ2-7; possibly TRBD2 for D (6 bases). The CDR3 length is 14 residues. V lost 4 bases and J 5 bases, leaving 16 bases between the germline ends. In germline, CDR1 is SGHNT, CDR2 YYREEE (reference sequence). CDR3 coding DNA: TGTGCCAGCAGCCGCGGGGCTACCTTCGACGAGCAGTACTTC. Amino acids: CASSRGATFDEQYF.

The rearrangement joins TRBV21-1 to TRBJ2-2; whether TRBD1, the table's D call, matches the DNA was not checked. TRBV21-1 is a pseudogene locus. The CDR3 runs 18 residues. For the CDR3, the DNA is TGTGCCAGCAGCAAAACCCCCCCGTCAGGGTCGGACACCGGGGAGCTGTTTTTT. Encoded protein: CASSKTPPSGSDTGELFF.

About this clone: The sample carries other DNA sequences with the same CDR3. This chain joins TRBV27 and TRBJ1-1, with TRBD1 as a possible D gene (5 bases). Trimming shortened V by 8 bases and J by 4 bases, and 14 bases separated the two germline ends. Germline lookup yields CDR1 MNHEY and CDR2 SMNVEV (reference sequence). The CDR3 length is 13 residues. CDR3 sequence: CASGGVRGTEAFF. The DNA for the CDR3 is TGTGCCAGCGGGGGGGTACGAGGCACTGAAGCTTTCTTT.

The chain carries TRBV18 and TRBJ2-7, with D perhaps TRBD1 (5 bases). CDR1 is KGHSH, CDR2 LQKENI, per germline. The CDR3 is made up of 16 amino acids. Trimming cost V 1 base and J 0 bases, with 13 bases left between them. The CDR3 here is CASSPRGREASYEQYF. DNA for the CDR3: TGTGCCAGCTCACCACGCGGCAGGGAAGCCTCCTACGAGCAGTACTTC.

In this sample, this clone turned up a few times. The sample carries other DNA sequences with the same CDR3. The V call is TRBV11-2, the J call TRBJ2-7; TRBD1 matches at 11 bases. V gave up 5 bases and J gave up 2 bases; unmatched junction bases: 5. This CDR3 has 15 residues. Germline CDR1 and CDR2: SGHAT and FQNNGV. Written as DNA, the CDR3 is TGTGCCAGCAGCCCGCGGGACAGGGGGGCCTACGAGCAGTACTTC. This codes for CASSPRDRGAYEQYF.

J is TRBJ2-5 and V is TRBV7-8; 8 bases agree with TRBD1. Germline trimming cut 0 bases from V and 2 bases from J; bases unmatched to any gene: 5. Germline V lookup: CDR1 SGHVS, CDR2 FQNEAQ. CDR3 length: 16 amino acids. CDR3 nucleotides: TGTGCCAGCAGCTTAGCCAGGGGGCTGATACAAGAGACCCAGTACTTC. Its protein is CASSLARGLIQETQYF.

V gene TRBV27 combines with J gene TRBJ2-1; D may be TRBD1 (7 bases). The length of the CDR3 is 14 residues. Germline loops: CDR1 MNHEY, CDR2 SMNVEV (reference sequence). V was clipped by 7 bases and J by 4 bases, with 14 bases between them. The DNA of the CDR3 is TGTGCCAGCACCAGGGGGGCCGCTTACAATGAGCAGTTCTTC. This gives the protein CASTRGAAYNEQFF.

This clone was observed many times. The chain employs TRBV7-3 and TRBJ2-3; 9 nucleotides agree with TRBD2. Germline V gene data show CDR1 as SGHTA and CDR2 as FQGTGA. J lost 0 bases, V lost 5 bases, and 6 bases had no gene match. The CDR3 contains 16 residues. The CDR3 protein is CASSPTSGGSTDTQYF. DNA for the CDR3: TGTGCCAGCAGCCCGACTAGCGGAGGGAGCACAGATACGCAGTATTTT.

This chain joins TRBV19 and TRBJ2-7; D tentatively reads TRBD1 or TRBD2 (5 bases each). The CDR3 is 15 amino acids. Between the trimmed V and J ends, which lost 3 bases and 2 bases, there was a span of 14 bases. From germline, CDR1 is LNHDA and CDR2 SQIVND (reference sequence). CDR3 region: CASSIQWDLPYEQYF. The CDR3 DNA is TGTGCCAGTAGTATCCAATGGGACCTTCCCTACGAGCAGTACTTC.